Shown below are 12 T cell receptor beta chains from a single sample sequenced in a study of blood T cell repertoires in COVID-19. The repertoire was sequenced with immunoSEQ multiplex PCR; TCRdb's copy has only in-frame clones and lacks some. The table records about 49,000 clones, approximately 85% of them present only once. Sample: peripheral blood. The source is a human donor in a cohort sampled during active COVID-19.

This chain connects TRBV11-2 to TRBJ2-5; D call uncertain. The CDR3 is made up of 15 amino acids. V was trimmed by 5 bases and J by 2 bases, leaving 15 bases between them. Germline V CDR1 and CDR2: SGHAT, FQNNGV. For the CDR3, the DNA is TGTGCCAGCAGCCGGATCTCGGAGAAACAAGAGACCCAGTACTTC. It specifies CASSRISEKQETQYF.

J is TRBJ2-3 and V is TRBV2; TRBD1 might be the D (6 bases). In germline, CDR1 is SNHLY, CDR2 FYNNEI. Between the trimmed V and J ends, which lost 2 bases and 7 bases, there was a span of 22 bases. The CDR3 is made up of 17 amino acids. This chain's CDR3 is CASSETRTDEEAYTQYF. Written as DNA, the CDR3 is TGTGCCAGCAGTGAAACCCGGACAGATGAGGAGGCATATACGCAGTATTTT.

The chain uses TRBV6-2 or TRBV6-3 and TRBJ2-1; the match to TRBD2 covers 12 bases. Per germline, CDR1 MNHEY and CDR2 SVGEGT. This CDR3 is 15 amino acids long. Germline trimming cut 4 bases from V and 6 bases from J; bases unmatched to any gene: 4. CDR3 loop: CASSSLAGGINEQFF. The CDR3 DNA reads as TGTGCCAGCAGTTCACTAGCGGGAGGTATCAATGAGCAGTTCTTC.

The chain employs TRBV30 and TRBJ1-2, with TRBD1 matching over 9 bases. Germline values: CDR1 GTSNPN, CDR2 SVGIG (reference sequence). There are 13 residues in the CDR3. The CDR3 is CVSQQGADYGYTF. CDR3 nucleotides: TGTGTCTCACAACAGGGGGCGGACTATGGCTACACCTTC.

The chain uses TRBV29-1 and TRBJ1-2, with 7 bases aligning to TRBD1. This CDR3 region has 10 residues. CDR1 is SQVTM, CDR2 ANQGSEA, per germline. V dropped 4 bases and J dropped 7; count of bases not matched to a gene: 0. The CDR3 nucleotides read TGCAGCGTTGGACAGGGTGGCTACACCTTC. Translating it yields CSVGQGGYTF.

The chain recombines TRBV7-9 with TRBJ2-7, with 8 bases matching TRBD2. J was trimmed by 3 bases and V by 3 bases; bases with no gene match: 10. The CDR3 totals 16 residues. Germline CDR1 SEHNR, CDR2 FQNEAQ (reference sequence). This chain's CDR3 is CASSFVVGSGDYEQYF. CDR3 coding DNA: TGTGCCAGCAGCTTTGTTGTCGGTAGCGGGGACTACGAGCAGTACTTC.

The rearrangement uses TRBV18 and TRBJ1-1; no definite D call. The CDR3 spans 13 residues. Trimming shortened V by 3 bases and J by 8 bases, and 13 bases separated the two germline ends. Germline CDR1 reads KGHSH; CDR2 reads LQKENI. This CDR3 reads CASSPGGDREAFF. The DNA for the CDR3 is TGTGCCAGCTCACCTGGCGGGGATAGGGAAGCTTTCTTT.

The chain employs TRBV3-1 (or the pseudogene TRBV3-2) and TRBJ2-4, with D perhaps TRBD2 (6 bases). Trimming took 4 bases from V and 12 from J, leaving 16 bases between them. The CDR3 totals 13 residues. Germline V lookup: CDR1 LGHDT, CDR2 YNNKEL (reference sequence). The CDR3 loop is CASSRGTGLDQYF. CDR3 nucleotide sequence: TGTGCCAGCAGCCGAGGGACTGGGTTGGATCAGTACTTC.

CDR3: CASSEPGVGELFF. The CDR3 coding sequence is TGCGCCAGCAGTGAGCCAGGCGTCGGGGAGCTGTTTTTT. The chain employs TRBV10-2 and TRBJ2-2; D remains unclear. There are 13 residues in the CDR3. CDR1 and CDR2 from the germline V gene are WSHSY and SAAADI. V lost 2 bases and J lost 7, with 8 bases in between.

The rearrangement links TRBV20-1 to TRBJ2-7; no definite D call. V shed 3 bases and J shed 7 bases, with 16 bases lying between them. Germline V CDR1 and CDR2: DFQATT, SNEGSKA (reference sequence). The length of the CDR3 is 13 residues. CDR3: CSASRQPPKEQYF. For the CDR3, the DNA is TGCAGTGCTAGTAGACAACCTCCTAAGGAGCAGTACTTC.

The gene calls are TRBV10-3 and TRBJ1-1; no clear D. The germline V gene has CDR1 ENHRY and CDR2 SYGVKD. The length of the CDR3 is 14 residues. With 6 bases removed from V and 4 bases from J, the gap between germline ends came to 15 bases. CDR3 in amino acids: CAIRGGPRVTEAFF. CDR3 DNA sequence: TGTGCCATCAGGGGAGGCCCGCGGGTCACTGAAGCTTTCTTT.

CDR3 region: CASSLTGFSYNEQFF. In DNA form, the CDR3 reads TGTGCCAGCAGCTTGACAGGATTCTCCTACAATGAGCAGTTCTTC. V gene TRBV7-9 combines with J gene TRBJ2-1; D possibly corresponds to TRBD1 (6 bases). CDR1 is SEHNR and CDR2 is FQNEAQ in the germline V gene (reference sequence). V lost 3 bases and J lost 0, with 9 bases in between. This CDR3 region has 15 residues.